This is a list of T cell receptor beta chains from one sample in a study of identical twins. TCRdb itself ran the 5' RACE reads through MiXCR, one entry per CDR3 protein. The sample includes a few hundred thousand distinct CDR3 sequences, approximately 8.3% seen only once; the top ten take 3% to 3.5%. This same sample was also taken into another study, of yellow fever vaccine responses in identical twins.

Sequencing was done on a sample of CD8+ T cells sorted from blood. These receptors came from a woman aged 18-29 years in good health. CDR3s include the opening cysteine and the closing phenylalanine or tryptophan. D genes are given only for firm matches. A clone size is listed for some rows: how often the clone was seen (once, few, many), or a class if it is expanded.

j_gene | d_gene | abundance | v_gene | CDR3aa | CDR3nt
TRBJ1-5 | - | - | TRBV7-2 | CASSLVHRAGNQPQHF | TGTGCCAGCAGCTTAGTACACAGGGCTGGCAATCAGCCCCAGCATTTT
TRBJ2-1 | - | few | TRBV5-1 | CASSSENNEQFF | TGCGCCAGCAGCTCGGAGAACAATGAGCAGTTCTTC
TRBJ2-1 | TRBD2 | - | TRBV15 | CATSRSLASGNSIHEQFF | TGTGCCACCAGCAGATCCCTAGCGAGCGGGAATTCTATCCATGAGCAGTTCTTC
TRBJ2-3 | - | - | TRBV6-2/TRBV6-3 | CASTPSPGGTDTQYF | TGTGCCAGCACCCCATCACCCGGCGGCACAGATACGCAGTATTTT
TRBJ2-1 | TRBD2 | many | TRBV9 | CASSISGGAYNEQFF | TGTGCCAGCAGCATTAGCGGGGGGGCCTACAATGAGCAGTTCTTC
TRBJ1-4 | - | many | TRBV15 | CATSRDRRGGGEKLFF | TGTGCCACCAGCAGAGATCGAAGGGGCGGGGGTGAAAAACTGTTTTTT
TRBJ2-1 | - | few | TRBV4-3 | CASSQGVGGPYNEQFF | TGCGCCAGCAGCCAAGGTGTGGGAGGACCGTACAATGAGCAGTTCTTC
TRBJ2-7 | - | - | TRBV13 | CASSSGTGGQQYF | TGTGCCAGCAGCTCCGGGACTGGAGGGCAGCAGTACTTC
TRBJ2-7 | - | few | TRBV6-2/TRBV6-3 | CATKGLPYEQYF | TGTGCCACCAAGGGGTTGCCCTACGAGCAGTACTTC
TRBJ2-2 | - | - | TRBV6-4 | CASSDGFTGELFF | TGTGCCAGCAGTGACGGCTTCACCGGGGAGCTGTTTTTT
TRBJ2-1 | - | few | TRBV5-1 | CASSLGGGSYLYNEQFF | TGCGCCAGCAGCTTGGGGGGGGGCAGCTACCTCTACAATGAGCAGTTCTTC
TRBJ2-1 | - | - | TRBV4-3 | CASSQGYPGYEQFF | TGCGCCAGCAGCCAAGGGTATCCGGGCTATGAGCAGTTCTTC
TRBJ1-1 | - | - | TRBV27 | CASSSTDRTTEAFF | TGTGCCAGCAGTTCCACGGATAGAACCACTGAAGCTTTCTTT
TRBJ2-7 | - | - | TRBV10-1 | CASSEAATYEQYF | TGCGCCAGCAGTGAGGCGGCTACCTACGAGCAGTACTTC
TRBJ2-2 | TRBD1 | many | TRBV29-1 | CSVEGSRQGAGELFF | TGCAGCGTTGAGGGATCTAGACAGGGAGCCGGGGAGCTGTTTTTT
TRBJ2-1 | TRBD1 | - | TRBV4-2 | CASSQERGLDEQFF | TGTGCCAGCAGCCAAGAGAGGGGGCTCGATGAGCAGTTCTTC
TRBJ2-1 | TRBD1 | few | TRBV5-6 | CASSLVVTGSSYNEQFF | TGTGCCAGCAGCTTAGTGGTGACAGGGAGCTCCTACAATGAGCAGTTCTTC
TRBJ2-7 | - | few | TRBV7-9 | CASSDITFYEQYF | TGTGCCAGCAGCGACATAACTTTCTACGAGCAGTACTTC
TRBJ2-5 | TRBD1 | many | TRBV10-3 | CAISDPGQGAETQYF | TGTGCCATCAGTGACCCAGGACAGGGGGCAGAGACCCAGTACTTC
TRBJ2-1 | - | many | TRBV12-3/TRBV12-4 | CASLSYNEQFF | TGTGCCAGCTTAAGCTACAATGAGCAGTTCTTC